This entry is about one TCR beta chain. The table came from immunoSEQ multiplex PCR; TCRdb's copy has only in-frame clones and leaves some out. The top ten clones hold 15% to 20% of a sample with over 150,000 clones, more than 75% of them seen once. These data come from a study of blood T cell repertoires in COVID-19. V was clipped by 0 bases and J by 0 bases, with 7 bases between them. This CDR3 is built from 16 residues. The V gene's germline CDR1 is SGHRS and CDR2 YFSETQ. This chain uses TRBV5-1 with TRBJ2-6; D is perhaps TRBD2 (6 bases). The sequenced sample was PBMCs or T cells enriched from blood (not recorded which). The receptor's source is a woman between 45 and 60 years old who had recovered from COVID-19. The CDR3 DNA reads TGCGCCAGCAGCTTGGGCGGGGACTCTGGGGCCAACGTCCTGACTTTC. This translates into CASSLGGDSGANVLTF.